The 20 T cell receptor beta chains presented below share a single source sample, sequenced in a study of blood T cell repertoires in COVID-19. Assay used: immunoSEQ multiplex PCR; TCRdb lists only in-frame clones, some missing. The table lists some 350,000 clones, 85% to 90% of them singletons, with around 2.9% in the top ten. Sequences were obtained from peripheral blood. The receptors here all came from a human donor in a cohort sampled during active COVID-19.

The CDR3 nucleotides are TGTGCCAGTAACCGGGACAGGAGCTTGAGCAATGAGCAGTTCTTC. As protein: CASNRDRSLSNEQFF. V and J are TRBV6-5 and TRBJ2-1; 8 bases map to TRBD1. Germline CDR1 and CDR2: MNHEY and SVGAGI. Trimming cost V 9 bases and J 6 bases; bases outside gene matches: 13. The CDR3 extends over 15 amino acids.

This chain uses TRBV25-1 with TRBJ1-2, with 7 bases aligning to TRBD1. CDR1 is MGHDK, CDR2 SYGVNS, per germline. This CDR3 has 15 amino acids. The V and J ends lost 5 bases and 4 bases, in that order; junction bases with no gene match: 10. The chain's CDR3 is CASSPPRDSVYGYTF. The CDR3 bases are TGTGCCAGCAGTCCCCCCCGGGACAGCGTCTATGGCTACACCTTC.

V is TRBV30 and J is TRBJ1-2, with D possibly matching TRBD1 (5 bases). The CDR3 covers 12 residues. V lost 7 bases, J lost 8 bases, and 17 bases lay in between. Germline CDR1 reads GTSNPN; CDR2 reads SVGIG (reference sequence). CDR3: CASERGSRGYTF. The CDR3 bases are TGTGCCTCAGAACGGGGGAGTAGGGGCTACACCTTC.

The CDR3 sequence is CSVDRGVNTEAFF. The CDR3 DNA sequence: TGCAGCGTTGATCGGGGGGTGAACACTGAAGCTTTCTTT. The chain employs TRBV29-1 and TRBJ1-1, with D possibly matching TRBD1 (5 bases). V lost 3 bases, J lost 0 bases, and 8 bases lay in between. The CDR3 loop spans 13 amino acids. From germline, CDR1 is SQVTM and CDR2 ANQGSEA.

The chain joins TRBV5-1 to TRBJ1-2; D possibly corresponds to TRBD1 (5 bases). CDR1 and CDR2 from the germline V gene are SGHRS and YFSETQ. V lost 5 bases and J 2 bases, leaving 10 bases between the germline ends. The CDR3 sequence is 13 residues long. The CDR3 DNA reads TGCGCCAGCAGACCAGGGTTCAACTATGGCTACACCTTC. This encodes CASRPGFNYGYTF.

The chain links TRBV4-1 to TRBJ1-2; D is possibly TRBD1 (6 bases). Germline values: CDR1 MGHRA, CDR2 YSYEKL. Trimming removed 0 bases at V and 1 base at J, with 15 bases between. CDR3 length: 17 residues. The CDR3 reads CASSQDDRPRGNYGYTF. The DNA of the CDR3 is TGCGCCAGCAGCCAAGATGATCGTCCCAGGGGTAACTATGGCTACACCTTC.

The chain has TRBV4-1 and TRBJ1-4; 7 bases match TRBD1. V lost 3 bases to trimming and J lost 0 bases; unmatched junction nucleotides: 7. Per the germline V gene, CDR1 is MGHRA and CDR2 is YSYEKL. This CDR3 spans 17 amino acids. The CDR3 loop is CASSHPGQLATNEKLFF. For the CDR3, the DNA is TGCGCCAGCAGCCACCCGGGACAGCTTGCAACTAATGAAAAACTGTTTTTT.

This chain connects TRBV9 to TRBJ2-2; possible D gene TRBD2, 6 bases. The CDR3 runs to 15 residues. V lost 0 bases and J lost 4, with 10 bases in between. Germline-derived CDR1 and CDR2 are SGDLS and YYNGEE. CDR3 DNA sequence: TGTGCCAGCAGCGTAGCGGGGGTAGGCACCGGGGAGCTGTTTTTT. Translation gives CASSVAGVGTGELFF.

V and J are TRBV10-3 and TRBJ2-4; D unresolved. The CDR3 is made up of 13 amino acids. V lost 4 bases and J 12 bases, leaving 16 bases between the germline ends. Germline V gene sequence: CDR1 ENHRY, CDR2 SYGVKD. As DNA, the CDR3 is TGTGCCATCAGTGTCTCGGCACTATTTGGTCAGTACTTC. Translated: CAISVSALFGQYF.

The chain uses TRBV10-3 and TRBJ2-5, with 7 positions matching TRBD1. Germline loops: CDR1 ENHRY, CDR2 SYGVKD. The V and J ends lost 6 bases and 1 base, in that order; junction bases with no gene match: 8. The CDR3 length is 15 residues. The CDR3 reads CAISQSGTAQETQYF. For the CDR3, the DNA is TGTGCCATCAGCCAATCCGGGACAGCCCAAGAGACCCAGTACTTC.

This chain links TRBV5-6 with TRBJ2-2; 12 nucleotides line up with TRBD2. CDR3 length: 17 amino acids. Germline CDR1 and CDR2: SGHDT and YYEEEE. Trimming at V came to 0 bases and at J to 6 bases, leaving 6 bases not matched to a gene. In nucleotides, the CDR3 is TGTGCCAGCAGCTTGGGGCTAGCGGGGGGGCCCCCCGGGGAGCTGTTTTTT. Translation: CASSLGLAGGPPGELFF.

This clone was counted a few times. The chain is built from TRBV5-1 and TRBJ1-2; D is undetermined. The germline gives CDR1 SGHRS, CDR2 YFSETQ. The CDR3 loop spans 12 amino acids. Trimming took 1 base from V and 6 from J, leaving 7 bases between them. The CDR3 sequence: CASSLTADGYTF. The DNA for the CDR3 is TGCGCCAGCAGCTTGACAGCAGATGGCTACACCTTC. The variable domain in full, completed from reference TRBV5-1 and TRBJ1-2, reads KAGVTQTPRYLIKTRGQQVTLSCSPISGHRSVSWYQQTPGQGLQFLFEYFSETQRNKGNFPGRFSGRQFSNSRSEMNVSTLELGDSALYLCASSLTADGYTFGSGTRLTVV.

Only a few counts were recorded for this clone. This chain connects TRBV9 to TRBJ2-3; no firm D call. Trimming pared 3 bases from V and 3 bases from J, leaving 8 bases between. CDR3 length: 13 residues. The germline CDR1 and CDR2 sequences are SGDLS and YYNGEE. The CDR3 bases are TGTGCCAGCAGCGCCACAACAACAGATACGCAGTATTTT. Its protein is CASSATTTDTQYF.

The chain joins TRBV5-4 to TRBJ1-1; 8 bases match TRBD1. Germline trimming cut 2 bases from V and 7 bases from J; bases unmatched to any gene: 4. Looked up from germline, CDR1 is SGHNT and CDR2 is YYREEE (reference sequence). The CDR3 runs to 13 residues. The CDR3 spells CASSLGQGVEAFF. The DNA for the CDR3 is TGTGCCAGCAGCTTAGGACAGGGCGTTGAAGCTTTCTTT.

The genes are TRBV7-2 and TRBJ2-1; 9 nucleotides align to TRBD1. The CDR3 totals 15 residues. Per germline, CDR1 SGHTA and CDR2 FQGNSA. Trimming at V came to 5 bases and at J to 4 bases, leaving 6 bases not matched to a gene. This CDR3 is CASSVTGGGYNEQFF. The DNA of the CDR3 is TGTGCCAGCAGCGTTACAGGGGGCGGTTACAATGAGCAGTTCTTC.

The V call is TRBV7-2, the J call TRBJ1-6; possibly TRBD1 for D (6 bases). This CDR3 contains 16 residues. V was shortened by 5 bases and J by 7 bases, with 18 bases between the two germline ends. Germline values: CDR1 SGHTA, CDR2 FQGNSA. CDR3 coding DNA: TGTGCCAGCAGCGAACGAGGGGGTAATTGGAATTCACCCCTCCACTTT. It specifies CASSERGGNWNSPLHF.

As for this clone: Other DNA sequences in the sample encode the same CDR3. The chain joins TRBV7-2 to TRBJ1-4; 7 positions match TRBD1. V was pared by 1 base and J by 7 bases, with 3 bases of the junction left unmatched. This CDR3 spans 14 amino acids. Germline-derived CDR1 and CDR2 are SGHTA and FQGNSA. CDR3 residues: CASSLGQGGEKLFF. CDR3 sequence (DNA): TGTGCCAGCAGCTTAGGACAGGGCGGTGAAAAACTGTTTTTT.

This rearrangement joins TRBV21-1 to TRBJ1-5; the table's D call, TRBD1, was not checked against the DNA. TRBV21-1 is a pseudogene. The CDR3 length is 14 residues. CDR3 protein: CASSKGPQGRPQHF. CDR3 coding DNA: TGTGCCAGCAGCAAGGGCCCACAGGGTCGGCCCCAGCATTTT.

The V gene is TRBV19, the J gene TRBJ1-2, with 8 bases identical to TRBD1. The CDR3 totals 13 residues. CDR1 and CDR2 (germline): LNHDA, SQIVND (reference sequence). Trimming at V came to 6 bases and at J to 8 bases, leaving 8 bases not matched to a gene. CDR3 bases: TGTGCCAGTAGAGCCGGACAGGGCAGGGGCTACACCTTC. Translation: CASRAGQGRGYTF.

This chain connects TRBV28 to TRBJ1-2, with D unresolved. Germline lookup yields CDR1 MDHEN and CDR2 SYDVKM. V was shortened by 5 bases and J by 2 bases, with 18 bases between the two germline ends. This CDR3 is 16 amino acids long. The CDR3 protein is CASSPPGWGGNYGYTF. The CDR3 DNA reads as TGTGCCAGCAGTCCCCCCGGTTGGGGAGGGAACTATGGCTACACCTTC.